A single sample is the source of the 21 T cell receptor beta chains below, sequenced in a study of human T cells and chemical hapten exposure. The time point here: pre-sensitization, week 0. Treatment noted: therapeutic diphenylcyclopropenone sensitization with weekly scalp DPC. MiXCR, run by TCRdb on the RACE reads, gives a single entry per CDR3 protein. The data contain roughly 100,000 distinct CDR3 sequences, 9.5% to 14% of them singletons. The starting material was whole blood, obtained in connection with sensitization to the hapten diphenylcyclopropenone (DPC). These receptors all stem from a woman aged 60-75 years with alopecia areata. Some clones in this sample may be carry-over from other donors' samples.

The V gene is TRBV7-3, the J gene TRBJ1-2, with TRBD1 as a possible D gene (5 bases). V was clipped by 5 bases and J by 4 bases, with 14 bases between them. Per germline, CDR1 SGHTA and CDR2 FQGTGA. The CDR3 totals 14 residues. CDR3 bases: TGTGCCAGCAGCCCACATGGGGCCAGCTATGGCTACACCTTC. This translates into CASSPHGASYGYTF.

This chain joins TRBV20-1 and TRBJ2-3; D may be TRBD2 (6 bases). Between the trimmed V and J ends, which lost 3 bases and 6 bases, there was a span of 16 bases. Germline V gene lookup returns CDR1 DFQATT and CDR2 SNEGSKA (reference sequence). This CDR3 is 14 amino acids long. The CDR3 sequence is CSASSRASGDTQYF. The CDR3 region has the DNA TGCAGTGCTAGCAGTAGGGCGAGCGGGGATACGCAGTATTTT.

The sample holds many counts of this clonotype. V and J are TRBV30 and TRBJ1-1, with a weak D call TRBD1 (5 bases). CDR3 length: 12 residues. Trimming removed 8 bases from V and 5 bases from J, with 15 bases in between. CDR1 GTSNPN and CDR2 SVGIG come from the germline V gene (reference sequence). CDR3 protein: CATARDTTEAFF. CDR3 nucleotides: TGTGCCACGGCCAGGGATACTACTGAAGCTTTCTTT.

This clonotype came up a few times. The J gene is TRBJ2-3, the V gene TRBV12-3 or TRBV12-4, with 7 bases identical to TRBD1. This CDR3 spans 15 amino acids. With 1 base clipped from V and 6 bases from J, the junction kept 7 bases outside the gene matches. Here the CDR3 DNA reads TGTGCCAGCAGTTTAGGGAACAGGGGCGAGGATACGCAGTATTTT. Translated, it gives CASSLGNRGEDTQYF.

This clonotype was counted only a few times. CDR3 coding DNA: TGCGCCAGCTCCCCCGGAGGCCAAGAGACCCAGTACTTC. It codes for CASSPGGQETQYF. The V and J genes are TRBV10-1 and TRBJ2-5; TRBD2 is a possible D gene (5 bases). V gave up 8 bases and J gave up 1 base, with 11 bases separating them. Germline values: CDR1 WNHNN, CDR2 SYGVQD (reference sequence). This CDR3 region has 13 residues.

This clonotype appeared a few times. The CDR3 is CASSLIGGASTNIQYF. The CDR3, as DNA: TGTGCCAGCAGCTTAATTGGGGGGGCCTCAACTAACATTCAGTACTTC. This rearrangement joins TRBV5-6 to TRBJ2-4, with TRBD2 as a possible D gene (7 bases). V lost 2 bases, J lost 7 bases, and 19 bases lay in between. This CDR3 region has 16 residues. CDR1 is SGHDT, CDR2 YYEEEE, per germline.

This clonotype was observed many times. V is TRBV20-1 and J is TRBJ2-5; D is perhaps TRBD2 (5 bases). CDR3 length equals 11 residues. V was shortened by 5 bases and J by 7 bases, with 11 bases between the two germline ends. CDR1 and CDR2 (germline): DFQATT, SNEGSKA (reference sequence). CDR3 loop: CSAVDRGTQYF. CDR3 in DNA: TGCAGTGCTGTCGACCGGGGGACCCAGTACTTC.

This clonotype was counted between two and nine times. The chain uses TRBV11-3 and TRBJ2-2; TRBD1 agrees at 7 bases. The V gene end was trimmed by 4 bases and the J gene end by 6 bases; junction bases not matched to a gene: 8. This CDR3 has 15 amino acids. Germline values: CDR1 SGHNT, CDR2 YENEEA. The CDR3 loop reads CASSSSTGWAGELFF. In nucleotides, the CDR3 is TGTGCCAGCAGCTCGTCGACAGGGTGGGCCGGGGAGCTGTTTTTT. Full variable domain (missing parts from reference TRBV11-3 and TRBJ2-2): EAGVVQSPRYKIIEKKQPVAFWCNPISGHNTLYWYLQNLGQGPELLIRYENEEAVDDSQLPKDRFSAERLKGVDSTLKIQPAELGDSAVYLCASSSSTGWAGELFFGEGSRLTVL.

The chain is built from TRBV7-2 and TRBJ1-4, with 9 bases matching TRBD1. The CDR3 length is 15 residues. The ends lost 3 bases at V and 10 bases at J; junction bases unmatched: 9. Germline loops: CDR1 SGHTA, CDR2 FQGNSA. This CDR3 reads CASSFSMGQGGKLFF. The CDR3 DNA sequence: TGTGCCAGCAGCTTCTCCATGGGACAGGGAGGAAAACTGTTTTTT.

This clonotype was counted ten times or more. The chain links TRBV29-1 to TRBJ1-5; D is uncertain. The germline V gene has CDR1 SQVTM and CDR2 ANQGSEA. This CDR3 has 14 amino acids. Trimming stripped 6 bases from V and 3 bases from J, with 15 bases between. The CDR3 is CSVHSAGVNQPQHF. CDR3 DNA sequence: TGCAGCGTCCACTCCGCTGGGGTCAATCAGCCCCAGCATTTT.

This clonotype was detected a few times. The rearrangement links TRBV20-1 to TRBJ2-7, with D maybe TRBD2 (6 bases). Germline V gene sequence: CDR1 DFQATT, CDR2 SNEGSKA (reference sequence). The CDR3 contains 14 residues. The V end was cut by 6 bases, the J end by 3 bases, with 18 bases between. The chain's CDR3 is CSAPVGGAHYEQYF. CDR3 nucleotides: TGCAGTGCACCGGTAGGCGGGGCCCACTACGAGCAGTACTTC.

The chain couples TRBV6-5 to TRBJ2-6; TRBD1 matches 7 bases. With 0 bases clipped from V and 0 bases from J, the junction kept 5 bases outside the gene matches. Germline CDR1 and CDR2: MNHEY and SVGAGI. The CDR3 loop spans 18 amino acids. The CDR3 sequence is CASSYSTGFLSGANVLTF. The DNA for the CDR3 is TGTGCCAGCAGTTACTCGACAGGGTTTCTCTCTGGGGCCAACGTCCTGACTTTC.

This clonotype occurred many times. This rearrangement joins TRBV7-9 to TRBJ1-2, with 7 nucleotides matching TRBD1. The CDR3 runs 13 residues. Germline CDR1 and CDR2: SEHNR and FQNEAQ (reference sequence). The ends lost 3 bases at V and 6 bases at J; junction bases unmatched: 4. The CDR3 is CASSFDRVDGYTF. The CDR3 nucleotides read TGTGCCAGCAGCTTCGACAGGGTGGATGGCTACACCTTC.

This clonotype was recorded many times. V and J are TRBV3-1 and TRBJ1-5, with 9 bases that match TRBD1. Germline V gives CDR1 LGHDT, CDR2 YNNKEL (reference sequence). V trimming: 2 bases; J trimming: 3 bases; junction bases outside the gene matches: 2. The length of the CDR3 is 15 residues. The DNA of the CDR3 is TGTGCCAGCAGCCAAATACAGGGGGCCAATCAGCCCCAGCATTTT. Translating it yields CASSQIQGANQPQHF. Combining the CDR3 with reference TRBV3-1 and TRBJ1-5 gives the whole variable domain DTAVSQTPKYLVTQMGNDKSIKCEQNLGHDTMYWYKQDSKKFLKIMFSYNNKELIINETVPNRFSPKSPDKAHLNLHINSLELGDSAVYFCASSQIQGANQPQHFGDGTRLSIL.

This clonotype has just a few counts. The chain employs TRBV2 and TRBJ2-1, with TRBD1 matching over 8 bases. Germline CDR1 is SNHLY and CDR2 is FYNNEI. The J segment lost 8 bases and the V segment lost 4 bases, leaving 16 bases of the junction unmatched. CDR3 size: 17 residues. The CDR3 is CASSGILRGREGYEQFF. In DNA form, the CDR3 reads TGTGCCAGCAGTGGGATCCTCAGGGGGCGCGAAGGATATGAGCAGTTCTTC.

This clonotype was seen repeatedly, ten times or more. The V gene is TRBV20-1, the J gene TRBJ2-5; D not certain. Trimming removed 0 bases from V and 3 bases from J, with 8 bases in between. This CDR3 is built from 13 residues. Germline V gives CDR1 DFQATT, CDR2 SNEGSKA (reference sequence). CDR3 residues: CSARDNVEETQYF. The DNA of the CDR3 is TGCAGTGCTAGAGATAACGTGGAAGAGACCCAGTACTTC.

This clonotype was found a few times. The gene calls are TRBV18 and TRBJ2-7; D remains ambiguous. The V gene's germline CDR1 is KGHSH and CDR2 LQKENI. There are 18 residues in the CDR3. V lost 3 bases and J 2 bases, leaving 23 bases between the germline ends. The CDR3 sequence: CASSPTTSHVSGAYEQYF. CDR3 coding DNA: TGTGCCAGCTCACCGACAACCTCACACGTGTCTGGGGCCTACGAGCAGTACTTC.

This clonotype appeared a few times. V is TRBV7-2 and J is TRBJ2-1; a weak D match, TRBD2 (5 bases). The germline V gene encodes CDR1 SGHTA and CDR2 FQGNSA. The CDR3 is made up of 15 amino acids. V lost 0 bases and J 4 bases, leaving 10 bases between the germline ends. The chain's CDR3 is CASSLASGEYNEQFF. CDR3 DNA: TGTGCCAGCAGCTTAGCCAGCGGAGAGTACAATGAGCAGTTCTTC.

This clonotype has a count of ten or more. The chain is built from TRBV2 and TRBJ2-3, with 11 positions matching TRBD2. The CDR3 sequence is 17 residues long. The germline CDR1 and CDR2 sequences are SNHLY and FYNNEI. Trimming took 8 bases from V and 0 from J; bases not matched to a gene: 10. CDR3 bases: TGTGCCAGCGGGCTAGCGGGGGGCGGGATTAGCACAGATACGCAGTATTTT. Amino acid sequence: CASGLAGGGISTDTQYF.

The sample holds many counts of this clonotype. The rearrangement uses TRBV7-2 and TRBJ2-3, with D unresolved. CDR3 length equals 11 residues. Germline V gene sequence: CDR1 SGHTA, CDR2 FQGNSA. Trimming took 3 bases from V and 5 from J, leaving 3 bases between them. The CDR3 coding sequence is TGTGCCAGCAGCTTGGAAGATACGCAGTATTTT. It codes for CASSLEDTQYF.

In this sample, this clonotype turned up a few times. This chain joins TRBV2 and TRBJ1-5; no reliable D call. V was clipped by 3 bases and J by 3 bases, with 6 bases between them. The CDR3 totals 13 residues. CDR1 and CDR2 (germline): SNHLY, FYNNEI. CDR3 coding DNA: TGTGCCAGCAGTGACAGCCACAATCAGCCCCAGCATTTT. This encodes CASSDSHNQPQHF.